This TCR beta chain stems from a study of T cells in Graves' hyperthyroidism and ophthalmopathy. This clonotype was seen ten or more times. What was amplified from RNA transcripts were TCR beta CDR3 regions. HTBI primers were used for first-round RT-PCR of the TCR CDR3. Via MiXCR, TCRdb re-called the multiplex PCR reads, giving one row per CDR3 protein. The table has about 610,000 distinct CDR3 sequences, roughly 50% seen once; the top ten hold about 8.3%. The CDR3 contains 17 residues. CDR1 is SGHVS, CDR2 FNYEAQ, per germline. Trimming removed 2 bases at V and 2 bases at J, with 18 bases between. V usage is TRBV7-6 and J usage is TRBJ1-1; D not resolved. This sequence was found in a woman aged 18-29 years with Graves' hyperthyroidism. Sequenced: peripheral blood or thyroid tissue (not recorded which). CDR3 region: CASSLNMAEDSNTEAFF. The CDR3 nucleotides are TGTGCCAGCAGCTTAAATATGGCAGAGGACTCCAACACTGAAGCTTTCTTT. The whole variable domain, remainder taken from reference TRBV7-6 and TRBJ1-1, is GAGVSQSPRYKVTKRGQDVALRCDPISGHVSLYWYRQALGQGPEFLTYFNYEAQQDKSGLPNDRFSAERPEGSISTLTIQRTEQRDSAMYRCASSLNMAEDSNTEAFFGQGTRLTVV.